The rows below give T cell receptor beta chains drawn from one sample of a study of T cell repertoires and HLA-DP antigens. Produced via immunoSEQ multiplex PCR; TCRdb's table is partial and in-frame only. This table has around 110,000 clones, roughly 92% appearing once. These receptors' antigens are unknown. The source material was CD4+ T cells from PBMCs. Every receptor here comes from a woman younger than 35 in good health and CMV-seronegative. Each CDR3 is given without its conserved first and last residue.

V gene	J gene	CDR3 protein
TRBV7-3	TRBJ2-1	ASSLNRGAAHNEQF
TRBV29-1	TRBJ2-7	STWTGHEQY
TRBV6-5	TRBJ1-2	ASSGDRFGYGYT
TRBV7-2	TRBJ2-6	ASSLFGRAGANVLT
TRBV9	TRBJ1-6	ASSLSVSYNSPLH
TRBV9	TRBJ2-3	ASSFRGDTQY
TRBV29-1	TRBJ2-7	SVGKSSYEQY
TRBV5-1	TRBJ2-3	ASSRGLFTDTQY
TRBV6-6	TRBJ1-1	ASRIQQGVPPSEAF
TRBV7-9	TRBJ2-2	ASSLIAGALNTGELF
TRBV2	TRBJ1-6	ASKGGHSPLH
TRBV5-1	TRBJ1-3	ASSLVGTESGNTIY
TRBV18	TRBJ1-1	ASSPKEGTEAF
TRBV6-6	TRBJ2-4	ASSYGGRGAKNIQY
TRBV6-5	TRBJ1-6	ASTPSQTYNSPLH
TRBV6-5	TRBJ2-2	ASSPAGGSTGELF
TRBV7-3	TRBJ2-2	ASSSKGSTGGMLF
TRBV18	TRBJ1-1	ASSPGPNPRDTEAF
TRBV10-3	TRBJ2-3	AIRPGLAGGTTDTQY
TRBV18	TRBJ2-2	ASSPRLQGRYTGELF
TRBV11-1	TRBJ2-5	ASRGLGEPQETQY
TRBV4-3	TRBJ1-3	ASSQGGGNTIY
TRBV2	TRBJ1-2	ASSPDMLYGYT
TRBV10-3	TRBJ2-3	AISEGGFRTDTQY
TRBV5-6	TRBJ2-4	ASSWVGGQWVSNIQY
TRBV7-8	TRBJ2-3	ASSLGGGGDTQY
TRBV28	TRBJ1-5	ASSLYHLSLSQPQH
TRBV6-6	TRBJ1-5	ASSTRSYGQPQH
TRBV7-3	TRBJ2-2	ASSYARGRDTGELF
TRBV28	TRBJ2-4	ASSQGLAKNIQY
TRBV27	TRBJ2-3	ASSTPLAGVRGTQY
TRBV6-5	TRBJ1-1	ASREWTANTEAF
TRBV9	TRBJ1-1	ASSVNDITEAF
TRBV19	TRBJ2-2	ASRRSGTSGRGGELF
TRBV18	TRBJ1-1	ASSPPPGRLTEAF